Here is one T cell receptor beta chain with its context. Per the original data handling: Estimated nucleated cell counts came from reference gene primer amplification. The data were produced by immunoSEQ multiplex PCR, yet TCRdb's version contains in-frame clones alone and is incomplete. V and J calls and clone size are as listed in that table; D and trimming were resolved from the DNA. Here the sample spans 18,000 or so clones, about four fifths being singletons. V was pared by 5 bases and J by 0 bases, with 11 bases between. CDR3 length: 14 amino acids. The V gene's germline CDR1 is PRHDT and CDR2 FYEKMQ (reference sequence). This specimen belongs to a study of blood T cell repertoires in COVID-19.

This clonotype was sampled from a man in his forties or fifties with active or convalescent COVID-19. The rearrangement joins TRBV13 to TRBJ2-7; D possibly corresponds to TRBD2 (6 bases). The sequenced sample consisted of peripheral blood. The CDR3 region has the DNA TGTGCCAGCAGCGAGCGCGGGGTCTCCTACGAGCAGTACTTC. Translated, it gives CASSERGVSYEQYF.